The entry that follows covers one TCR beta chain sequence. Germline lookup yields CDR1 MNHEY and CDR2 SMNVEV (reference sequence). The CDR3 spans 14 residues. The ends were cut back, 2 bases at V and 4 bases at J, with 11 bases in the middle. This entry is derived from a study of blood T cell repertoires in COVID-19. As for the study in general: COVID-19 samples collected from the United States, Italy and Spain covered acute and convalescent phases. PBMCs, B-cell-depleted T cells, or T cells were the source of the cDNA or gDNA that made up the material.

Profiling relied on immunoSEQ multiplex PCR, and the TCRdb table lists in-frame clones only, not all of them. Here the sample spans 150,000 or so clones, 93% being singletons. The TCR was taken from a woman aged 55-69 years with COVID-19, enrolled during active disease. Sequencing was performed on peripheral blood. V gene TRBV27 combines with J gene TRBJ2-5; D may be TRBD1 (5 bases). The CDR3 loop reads CASSLSQGAETQYF. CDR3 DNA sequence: TGTGCCAGCAGTTTAAGTCAGGGTGCAGAGACCCAGTACTTC.